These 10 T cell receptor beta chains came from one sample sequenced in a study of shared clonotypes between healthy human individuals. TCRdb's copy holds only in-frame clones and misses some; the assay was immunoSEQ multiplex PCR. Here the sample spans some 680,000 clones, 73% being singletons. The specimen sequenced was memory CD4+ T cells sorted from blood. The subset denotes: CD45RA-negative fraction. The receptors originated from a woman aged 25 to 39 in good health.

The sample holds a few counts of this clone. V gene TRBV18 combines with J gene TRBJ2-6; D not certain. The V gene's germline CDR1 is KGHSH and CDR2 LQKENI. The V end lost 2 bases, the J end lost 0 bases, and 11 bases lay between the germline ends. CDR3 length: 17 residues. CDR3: CASSPVQHVSGANVLTF. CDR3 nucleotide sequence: TGTGCCAGCTCACCAGTACAGCACGTCTCTGGGGCCAACGTCCTGACTTTC.

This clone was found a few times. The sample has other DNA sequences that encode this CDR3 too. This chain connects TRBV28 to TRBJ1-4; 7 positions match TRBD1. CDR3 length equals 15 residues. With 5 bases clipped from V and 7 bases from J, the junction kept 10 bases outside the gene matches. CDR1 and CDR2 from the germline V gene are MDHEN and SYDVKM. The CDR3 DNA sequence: TGTGCCAGCAGTACCCGACAGGGTCGTAGTGAAAAACTGTTTTTT. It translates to CASSTRQGRSEKLFF.

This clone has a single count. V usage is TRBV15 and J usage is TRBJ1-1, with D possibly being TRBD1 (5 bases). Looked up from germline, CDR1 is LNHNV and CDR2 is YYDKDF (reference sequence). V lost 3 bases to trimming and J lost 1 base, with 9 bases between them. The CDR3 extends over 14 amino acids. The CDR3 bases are TGTGCCACCAGCAGCCTCACAGGGAACACTGAAGCTTTCTTT. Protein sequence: CATSSLTGNTEAFF.

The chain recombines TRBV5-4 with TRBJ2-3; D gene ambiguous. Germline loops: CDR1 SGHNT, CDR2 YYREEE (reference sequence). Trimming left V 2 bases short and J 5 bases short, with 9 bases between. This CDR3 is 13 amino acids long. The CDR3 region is CASSFVVGDTQYF. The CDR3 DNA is TGTGCCAGCAGCTTTGTGGTGGGAGATACGCAGTATTTT.

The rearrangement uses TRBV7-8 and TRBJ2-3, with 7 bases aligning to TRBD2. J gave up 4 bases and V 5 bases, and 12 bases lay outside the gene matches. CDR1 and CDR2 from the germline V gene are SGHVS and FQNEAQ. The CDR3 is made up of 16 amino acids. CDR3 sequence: CASSPTSLRRSDTQYF. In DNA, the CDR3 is TGTGCCAGCAGCCCGACTAGCCTGAGGCGATCAGATACGCAGTATTTT. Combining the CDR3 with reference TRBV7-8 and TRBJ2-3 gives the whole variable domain GAGVSQSPRYKVAKRGQDVALRCDPISGHVSLFWYQQALGQGPEFLTYFQNEAQLDKSGLPSDRFFAERPEGSVSTLKIQRTQQEDSAVYLCASSPTSLRRSDTQYFGPGTRLTVL.

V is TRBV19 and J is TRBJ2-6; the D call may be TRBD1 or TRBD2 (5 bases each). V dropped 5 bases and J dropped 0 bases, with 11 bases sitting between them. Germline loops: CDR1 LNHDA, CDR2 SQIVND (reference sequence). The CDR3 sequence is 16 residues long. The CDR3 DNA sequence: TGTGCCAGTAGTTTAGCGAGGGGCTCTGGGGCCAACGTCCTGACTTTC. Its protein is CASSLARGSGANVLTF.

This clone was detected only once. The CDR3 nucleotides are TGTGCCAGCAGCCGAATCACTAGCAACACCGGGGAGCTGTTTTTT. It translates to CASSRITSNTGELFF. The gene calls are TRBV5-4 and TRBJ2-2; weak D call: TRBD2 (6 bases). The CDR3 totals 15 residues. Per the germline V gene, CDR1 is SGHNT and CDR2 is YYREEE (reference sequence). The ends were cut back, 4 bases at V and 2 bases at J, with 12 bases in the middle.

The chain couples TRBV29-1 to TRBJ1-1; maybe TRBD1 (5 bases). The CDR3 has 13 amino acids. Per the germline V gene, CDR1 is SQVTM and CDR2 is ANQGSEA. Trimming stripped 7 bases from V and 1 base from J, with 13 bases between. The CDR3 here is CSAQRDGNTEAFF. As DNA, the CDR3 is TGCAGCGCCCAGAGGGACGGGAACACTGAAGCTTTCTTT.

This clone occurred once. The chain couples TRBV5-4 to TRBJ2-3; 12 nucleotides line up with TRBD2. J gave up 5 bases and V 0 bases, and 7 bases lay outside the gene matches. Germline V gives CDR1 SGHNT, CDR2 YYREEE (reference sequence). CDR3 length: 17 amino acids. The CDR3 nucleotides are TGTGCCAGCAGCTTGGGACTAGCGGGAGTTTCTGGAGATACGCAGTATTTT. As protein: CASSLGLAGVSGDTQYF.

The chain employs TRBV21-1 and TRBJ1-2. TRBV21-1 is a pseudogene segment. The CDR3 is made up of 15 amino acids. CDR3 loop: CASSRGVGEYYGYTF. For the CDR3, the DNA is TGTGCCAGCAGCAGGGGGGTAGGGGAATACTATGGCTACACCTTC.